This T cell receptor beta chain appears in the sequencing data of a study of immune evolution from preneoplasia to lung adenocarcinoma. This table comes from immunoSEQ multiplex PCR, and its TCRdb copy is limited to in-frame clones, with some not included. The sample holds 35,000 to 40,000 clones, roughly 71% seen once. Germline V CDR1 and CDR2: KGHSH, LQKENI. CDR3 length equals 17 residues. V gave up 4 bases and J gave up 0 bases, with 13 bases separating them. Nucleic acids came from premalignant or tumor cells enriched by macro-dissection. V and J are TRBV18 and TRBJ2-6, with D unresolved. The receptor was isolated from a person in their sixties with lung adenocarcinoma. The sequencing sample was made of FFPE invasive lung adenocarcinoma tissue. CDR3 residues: CASSRTAQSSGANVLTF. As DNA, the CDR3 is TGTGCCAGCTCACGAACAGCCCAAAGCTCTGGGGCCAACGTCCTGACTTTC.